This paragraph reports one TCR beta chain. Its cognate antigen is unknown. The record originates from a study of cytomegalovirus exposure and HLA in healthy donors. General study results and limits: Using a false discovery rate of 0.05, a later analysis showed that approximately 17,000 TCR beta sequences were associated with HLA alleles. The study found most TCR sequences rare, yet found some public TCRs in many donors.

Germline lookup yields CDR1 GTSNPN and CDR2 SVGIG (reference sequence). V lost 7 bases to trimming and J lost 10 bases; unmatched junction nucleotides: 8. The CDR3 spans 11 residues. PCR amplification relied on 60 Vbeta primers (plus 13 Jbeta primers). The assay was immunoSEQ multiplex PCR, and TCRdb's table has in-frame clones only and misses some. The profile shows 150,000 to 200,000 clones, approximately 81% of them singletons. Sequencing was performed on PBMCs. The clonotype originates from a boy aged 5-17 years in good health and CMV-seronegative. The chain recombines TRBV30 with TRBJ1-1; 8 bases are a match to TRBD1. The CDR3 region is CALDRVGRAFF. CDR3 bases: TGTGCCTTGGACAGGGTTGGAAGAGCTTTCTTT.